This T cell receptor beta chain is from a study of blood T cell repertoires in COVID-19. Whole-study context: Spain, Italy and the United States supplied samples that represented acute and convalescent COVID-19. T cells, B-cell-depleted T cells, or PBMCs provided the cDNA or gDNA that served as material.

Germline V CDR1 and CDR2: MGHRA, YSYEKL. V lost 0 bases and J lost 3, with 12 bases in between. The length of the CDR3 is 16 residues. Methods used by the authors: How many nucleated cells were present was estimated from reference gene primer amplification. The table came from immunoSEQ multiplex PCR; TCRdb's copy has only in-frame clones and leaves some out. Clone size and the V and J calls come from that table; the DNA yielded D and trimming. The sample contains 110,000 to 150,000 clones, more than 65% of which appear only once. This TCR was recovered from a man aged 55 to 69 with active or convalescent COVID-19. What was sequenced was peripheral blood. V and J are TRBV4-1 and TRBJ1-5; no firm D call. CDR3 DNA: TGCGCCAGCAGCCAAGATCGGTTGACTAACAATCAGCCCCAGCATTTT. The encoded protein is CASSQDRLTNNQPQHF.